These 31 T cell receptor beta chains share one sample of origin, sequenced in a study of OX40 agonist ivuxolimab in advanced cancers. Profiled with immunoSEQ multiplex PCR; TCRdb holds only in-frame clones, not every one. In the table there are more than 60,000 clones, about nine tenths of which are singletons. The sample in question was CD4+ or CD8+ T cells sorted from blood, obtained in a trial of the OX40 agonist ivuxolimab. Receptors were obtained from an adult with an advanced solid tumor such as melanoma, head and neck, liver or kidney cancer.

The chain has TRBV6-5 and TRBJ2-7; 9 nucleotides agree with TRBD2. The CDR3 has 15 amino acids. Looked up from germline, CDR1 is MNHEY and CDR2 is SVGAGI. V was pared by 2 bases and J by 2 bases, with 4 bases of the junction left unmatched. The CDR3 DNA follows: TGTGCCAGCAGTTACGGGCGGGAGGGCCCCTACGAGCAGTACTTC. Translation: CASSYGREGPYEQYF.

The sample holds a few counts of this clone. The sample contains more than one DNA sequence encoding this CDR3. The chain employs TRBV28 and TRBJ1-4; 8 bases are shared with TRBD1. CDR3 length: 14 amino acids. Germline trimming cut 6 bases from V and 8 bases from J; bases unmatched to any gene: 8. Germline values: CDR1 MDHEN, CDR2 SYDVKM. This CDR3 reads CASSRGQGREKLFF. The DNA for the CDR3 is TGTGCCAGCAGCAGGGGGCAGGGAAGGGAAAAACTGTTTTTT.

The chain combines TRBV4-1 with TRBJ1-1, with D tentatively TRBD1 (6 bases). Trimming stripped 7 bases from V and 0 bases from J, with 12 bases between. The CDR3 is 14 residues long. The germline V gene has CDR1 MGHRA and CDR2 YSYEKL. The CDR3 is CASTQGHMNTEAFF. The CDR3 nucleotides read TGCGCCAGCACCCAGGGGCACATGAACACTGAAGCTTTCTTT.

V and J are TRBV6-4 and TRBJ2-1, with 10 bases lining up with TRBD2. Per the germline V gene, CDR1 is MRHNA and CDR2 is SNTAGT. The trim removed 8 bases at V and 4 bases at J, leaving 11 bases unmatched. This CDR3 has 16 amino acids. CDR3 amino acids: CASSRQGLAVYNEQFF. The CDR3 nucleotides read TGTGCCAGCTCTAGACAAGGACTAGCGGTATACAATGAGCAGTTCTTC.

This chain uses TRBV11-2 with TRBJ2-7; D gene uncertain. V gave up 2 bases and J gave up 6 bases, with 5 bases separating them. The CDR3 consists of 11 residues. Germline V gene sequence: CDR1 SGHAT, CDR2 FQNNGV. Here the CDR3 DNA reads TGTGCCAGCAGCTTAACGGTCGAGCAGTACTTC. Residues: CASSLTVEQYF.

The gene calls are TRBV2 and TRBJ1-1, with D tentatively TRBD1 (6 bases). The germline V gene has CDR1 SNHLY and CDR2 FYNNEI. Trimming left V 7 bases short and J 7 bases short, with 10 bases between. The CDR3 has 11 amino acids. The CDR3 bases are TGTGCCAGCACCCGAGGGGGTGAAGCTTTCTTT. Protein: CASTRGGEAFF.

This rearrangement joins TRBV14 to TRBJ2-1; 9 bases line up with TRBD2. The CDR3 is 16 residues long. Germline trimming cut 4 bases from V and 0 bases from J; bases unmatched to any gene: 4. CDR1 SGHDN and CDR2 FVKESK come from the germline V gene. The CDR3 loop is CASSRIAGDSYNEQFF. CDR3 DNA: TGTGCCAGCAGCCGGATAGCGGGAGACTCCTACAATGAGCAGTTCTTC.

The V and J genes are TRBV4-2 and TRBJ2-1; D gene ambiguous. V was trimmed by 0 bases and J by 7 bases, leaving 16 bases between them. The CDR3 covers 16 residues. Germline assignment: CDR1 LGHNA and CDR2 YNFKEQ. In nucleotides, the CDR3 is TGTGCCAGCAGCCAAGATGTAACTGCTTTTCGAAATGAGCAGTTCTTC. It is translated as CASSQDVTAFRNEQFF.

The rearrangement links TRBV9 to TRBJ2-3; D is undetermined. The CDR3 runs to 16 residues. V was pared by 4 bases and J by 2 bases, with 17 bases between. In germline, CDR1 is SGDLS, CDR2 YYNGEE. Written as DNA, the CDR3 is TGTGCCAGCAGCCTCAGGATGGCTGGGAACACAGATACGCAGTATTTT. It encodes CASSLRMAGNTDTQYF.

CDR3 DNA sequence: TGTGCCAGTAGTATAGGACGGACTATCAATCAGCCCCAGCATTTT. Encoded protein: CASSIGRTINQPQHF. The rearrangement joins TRBV19 to TRBJ1-5; D not certain. Germline assignment: CDR1 LNHDA and CDR2 SQIVND (reference sequence). The V gene lost 1 base and the J gene lost 3 bases, with 10 bases spanning the gap. The CDR3 loop spans 15 amino acids. Based on the CDR3 plus reference TRBV19 and TRBJ1-5, the full variable domain is DGGITQSPKYLFRKEGQNVTLSCEQNLNHDAMYWYRQDPGQGLRLIYYSQIVNDFQKGDIAEGYSVSREKKESFPLTVTSAQKNPTAFYLCASSIGRTINQPQHFGDGTRLSIL.

The chain recombines TRBV11-2 with TRBJ2-7, with D unresolved. Germline CDR1 SGHAT, CDR2 FQNNGV. Trimming removed 0 bases at V and 3 bases at J, with 9 bases between. The CDR3 runs 14 residues. The DNA for the CDR3 is TGTGCCAGCAGCTTAGAGAGACAACACTACGAGCAGTACTTC. Protein: CASSLERQHYEQYF.

V gene TRBV20-1 combines with J gene TRBJ1-2; D uncertain. In germline, CDR1 is DFQATT, CDR2 SNEGSKA (reference sequence). The V end was cut by 7 bases, the J end by 2 bases, with 8 bases between. The CDR3 length is 11 residues. This CDR3 is CSVLANYGYTF. CDR3 coding DNA: TGCAGTGTTCTGGCGAACTATGGCTACACCTTC.

The rearrangement links TRBV5-5 to TRBJ2-5; 8 bases line up with TRBD2. The CDR3 length is 14 residues. The V segment lost 4 bases and the J segment 11 bases; nucleotides outside the gene matches: 13. Germline V gene sequence: CDR1 SGHKS, CDR2 YYEKEE (reference sequence). In DNA form, the CDR3 reads TGTGCCAGCAGCCTGACTAGCGACCCCTATCAGCAGTACTTC. Its protein product is CASSLTSDPYQQYF. Combining the CDR3 with reference TRBV5-5 and TRBJ2-5 gives the whole variable domain DAGVTQSPTHLIKTRGQQVTLRCSPISGHKSVSWYQQVLGQGPQFIFQYYEKEERGRGNFPDRFSARQFPNYSSELNVNALLLGDSALYLCASSLTSDPYQQYFGPGTRLLVL.

V is TRBV4-3 and J is TRBJ2-1; D remains ambiguous. This CDR3 is built from 13 residues. Trimming took off 3 bases at V and 7 bases at J, with 10 bases between the two ends. Germline assignment: CDR1 LGHNA and CDR2 YSLEER. The CDR3 region has the DNA TGCGCCAGCAGCCAGCCAATGGGTAATGAGCAGTTCTTC. Its protein is CASSQPMGNEQFF.

The V call is TRBV14, the J call TRBJ2-7; D uncertain. Germline V gives CDR1 SGHDN, CDR2 FVKESK. CDR3 length: 11 residues. Between the trimmed V and J ends, which lost 3 bases and 7 bases, there was a span of 7 bases. CDR3 protein: CASSHLLEQYF. In DNA, the CDR3 is TGTGCCAGCAGCCACCTTTTGGAGCAGTACTTC. Looking up the rest from reference TRBV14 and TRBJ2-7 gives the full variable domain: EAGVTQFPSHSVIEKGQTVTLRCDPISGHDNLYWYRRVMGKEIKFLLHFVKESKQDESGMPNNRFLAERTGGTYSTLKVQPAELEDSGVYFCASSHLLEQYFGPGTRLTVT.

CDR3 sequence reads: CASSPTGARAYEQYF. As DNA, the CDR3 is TGCGCCAGCAGTCCGACAGGGGCCAGGGCCTACGAGCAGTACTTC. The chain is built from TRBV4-1 and TRBJ2-7; 8 bases line up with TRBD1. The junction had 9 bases not matched to a gene; V was cut back by 6 bases and J by 2 bases. The length of the CDR3 is 15 residues. The germline V gene encodes CDR1 MGHRA and CDR2 YSYEKL.

The chain combines TRBV29-1 with TRBJ2-7, with 8 nucleotides matching TRBD1. The J segment lost 2 bases and the V segment lost 7 bases, leaving 7 bases of the junction unmatched. This CDR3 contains 13 residues. Germline CDR1 and CDR2: SQVTM and ANQGSEA. DNA of the CDR3: TGCAGCGCTGGACAGGGACCGGCCTACGAGCAGTACTTC. This encodes CSAGQGPAYEQYF.

This clone came up once. The V call is TRBV11-3, the J call TRBJ2-2; D might be TRBD1 (6 bases). The CDR3 totals 14 residues. Germline loops: CDR1 SGHNT, CDR2 YENEEA. V was pared by 5 bases and J by 4 bases, with 11 bases between. The CDR3 sequence: CASSADSFTGELFF. CDR3 coding DNA: TGTGCCAGCAGCGCGGACAGTTTCACCGGGGAGCTGTTTTTT.

The chain couples TRBV11-2 to TRBJ2-1; 9 bases agree with TRBD2. J was trimmed by 8 bases and V by 0 bases; bases with no gene match: 8. The germline V gene has CDR1 SGHAT and CDR2 FQNNGV. This CDR3 comprises 16 residues. The CDR3: CASSLEGSGSWDEQFF. In DNA, the CDR3 is TGTGCCAGCAGCTTAGAAGGTAGCGGGAGTTGGGATGAGCAGTTCTTC. Full variable domain (outside the CDR3, taken from reference TRBV11-2 and TRBJ2-1): EAGVAQSPRYKIIEKRQSVAFWCNPISGHATLYWYQQILGQGPKLLIQFQNNGVVDDSQLPKDRFSAERLKGVDSTLKIQPAKLEDSAVYLCASSLEGSGSWDEQFFGPGTRLTVL.

The chain employs TRBV5-1 and TRBJ2-1; possible D gene TRBD2, 5 bases. Germline CDR1 and CDR2: SGHRS and YFSETQ. Trimming took 0 bases from V and 3 from J, leaving 10 bases between them. This CDR3 contains 15 residues. The CDR3: CASSLAQRFYNEQFF. CDR3 DNA: TGCGCCAGCAGCTTGGCTCAGCGGTTCTACAATGAGCAGTTCTTC.

This clone was seen only once. The chain has TRBV30 and TRBJ2-1, with a tentative D call TRBD1 (6 bases). V lost 2 bases, J lost 6 bases, and 11 bases lay in between. This CDR3 spans 13 amino acids. Germline CDR1 GTSNPN, CDR2 SVGIG (reference sequence). The CDR3 loop is CAWSQGTTNEQFF. The CDR3 DNA reads TGTGCCTGGAGTCAGGGGACGACCAATGAGCAGTTCTTC. Using reference TRBV30 and TRBJ2-1 for the parts outside the CDR3, the full variable domain is SQTIHQWPATLVQPVGSPLSLECTVEGTSNPNLYWYRQAAGRGLQLLFYSVGIGQISSEVPQNLSASRPQDRQFILSSKKLLLSDSGFYLCAWSQGTTNEQFFGPGTRLTVL.

The chain combines TRBV9 with TRBJ2-1; 14 bases line up with TRBD2. The CDR3 is 19 amino acids. Germline-derived CDR1 and CDR2 are SGDLS and YYNGEE. After removal of 2 bases from V and 0 bases from J, the junction contained 7 bases not matched to a gene. CDR3 amino acids: CASSVGGLAGDLSYNEQFF. The CDR3 DNA sequence: TGTGCCAGCAGCGTGGGGGGACTAGCGGGAGACCTCTCCTACAATGAGCAGTTCTTC.

The chain carries TRBV10-3 and TRBJ1-2, with a possible D match to TRBD1 (5 bases). This CDR3 contains 12 residues. Germline loops: CDR1 ENHRY, CDR2 SYGVKD. Trimming took 10 bases from V and 2 from J, leaving 11 bases between them. Written as DNA, the CDR3 is TGTGCCACCTTGGACACAAACTATGGCTACACCTTC. Translated: CATLDTNYGYTF.

The CDR3 DNA sequence: TGTGCCAGCAGTTACTGGGGAGCGGGCTACGAGCAGTACTTC. It is translated as CASSYWGAGYEQYF. The J gene is TRBJ2-7, the V gene TRBV6-5; possible D gene TRBD2, 6 bases. Germline CDR1 reads MNHEY; CDR2 reads SVGAGI. The CDR3 length is 14 residues. Trimming stripped 1 base from V and 3 bases from J, with 10 bases between.

The gene calls are TRBV9 and TRBJ2-2; D unclear. Trimming removed 5 bases at V and 0 bases at J, with 5 bases between. Germline values: CDR1 SGDLS, CDR2 YYNGEE. The CDR3 consists of 13 residues. In DNA form, the CDR3 reads TGTGCCAGCAGACACTCGAACACCGGGGAGCTGTTTTTT. Amino acid sequence: CASRHSNTGELFF.

V usage is TRBV19 and J usage is TRBJ1-2; D remains ambiguous. Trimming removed 4 bases from V and 0 bases from J, with 12 bases in between. In germline, CDR1 is LNHDA, CDR2 SQIVND (reference sequence). This CDR3 is 15 amino acids long. The DNA of the CDR3 is TGTGCCAGTAGTACCAGCAGAGTATCTAACTATGGCTACACCTTC. Translating gives CASSTSRVSNYGYTF.

The chain recombines TRBV18 with TRBJ1-3, with 8 positions matching TRBD1. Germline assignment: CDR1 KGHSH and CDR2 LQKENI. Losses at the gene ends were 6 bases for V and 2 bases for J; bases not matched to a gene: 9. CDR3 size: 16 residues. The CDR3 bases are TGTGCCAGCTCCCCCGGGACAGGAGTTACTGGAAACACCATATATTTT. Its translation: CASSPGTGVTGNTIYF.

The chain links TRBV11-2 to TRBJ2-1; possible D gene TRBD2, 5 bases. The CDR3 runs 16 residues. CDR1 SGHAT and CDR2 FQNNGV come from the germline V gene. V shed 5 bases and J shed 2 bases, with 16 bases lying between them. The CDR3 DNA reads as TGTGCCAGCAGCGATCGGTCCCGAGGGACCTACAATGAGCAGTTCTTC. Translation: CASSDRSRGTYNEQFF.

The gene calls are TRBV6-5 and TRBJ1-4; D not resolved. This CDR3 region has 14 residues. The ends were cut back, 10 bases at V and 4 bases at J, with 16 bases in the middle. Germline V gives CDR1 MNHEY, CDR2 SVGAGI. This chain's CDR3 is CATKDRPFNEKLFF. For the CDR3, the DNA is TGTGCCACCAAAGACCGACCGTTTAATGAAAAACTGTTTTTT.

The chain uses TRBV25-1 and TRBJ2-5; no definite D call. The CDR3 covers 11 residues. Per the germline V gene, CDR1 is MGHDK and CDR2 is SYGVNS. V was clipped by 7 bases and J by 7 bases, with 10 bases between them. The DNA of the CDR3 is TGTGCCAGCACCCAAGGGTGGACCCAGTACTTC. Its protein product is CASTQGWTQYF.

This rearrangement joins TRBV28 to TRBJ2-6, with a tentative D call TRBD2 (6 bases). This CDR3 is built from 15 residues. Looked up from germline, CDR1 is MDHEN and CDR2 is SYDVKM. V lost 6 bases and J lost 4, with 13 bases in between. As DNA, the CDR3 is TGTGCCAGCAGCCCCGGGGGAGTAGGGGCCAACGTCCTGACTTTC. Its translation: CASSPGGVGANVLTF.